This entry concerns a single T cell receptor beta chain. Its cognate antigen is unknown. V was shortened by 6 bases and J by 8 bases, with 14 bases between the two germline ends. This CDR3 is 13 amino acids long. From germline, CDR1 is SGHDT and CDR2 YYEEEE. Premalignant or tumor cells were enriched by macro-dissection after pathologic assessment. The source of the sample is a study of immune evolution from preneoplasia to lung adenocarcinoma. Study background: HLA loss of heterozygosity: around 6.5% AIS, about 15% MIA, about 30% ADC, none AAH. Broader study findings: Clonality was highest in normal lung, lower in later-stage lesions apparently. Compared with EGFR-mutant or double wild-type lesions, KRAS-mutant nodules were more clonal.

The protocol was immunoSEQ multiplex PCR, while the TCRdb copy is restricted to in-frame clones and leaves out a portion. The sample holds 15,000 to 20,000 clones, 86% seen once. Sequences were obtained from FFPE invasive lung adenocarcinoma tissue. This sequence was found in a person aged 65 to 85 with invasive lung adenocarcinoma. This chain links TRBV5-6 with TRBJ1-4, with no clear D. CDR3 coding DNA: TGTGCCAGCACCCGGAGAGGAAGGGAAAAACTGTTTTTT. Amino acid sequence: CASTRRGREKLFF.